This TCR beta chain was identified during a study of blood T cell repertoires in COVID-19. At the level of the study: COVID-19 samples from acute and convalescent phases originated in the United States, Italy and Spain. Sample material is recorded as cDNA or gDNA derived from T cells, B-cell-depleted T cells, or PBMCs.

Measured with immunoSEQ multiplex PCR; TCRdb has only the in-frame clones, and not every one. The table includes over 250,000 clones, roughly 92% detected once. Germline values: CDR1 MGHDK, CDR2 SYGVNS. The CDR3 spans 14 residues. Trimming left V 6 bases short and J 5 bases short, with 14 bases between. Seattle-derived patients entered the study during active infection and were followed longitudinally. J is TRBJ2-1 and V is TRBV25-1; D call uncertain. This receptor was obtained from a woman in her twenties or thirties with COVID-19, enrolled during active disease. Material for sequencing was peripheral blood. In nucleotides, the CDR3 is TGTGCCAGCAGCGCCGGAGTAAGAAACAATGAGCAGTTCTTC. It encodes CASSAGVRNNEQFF.